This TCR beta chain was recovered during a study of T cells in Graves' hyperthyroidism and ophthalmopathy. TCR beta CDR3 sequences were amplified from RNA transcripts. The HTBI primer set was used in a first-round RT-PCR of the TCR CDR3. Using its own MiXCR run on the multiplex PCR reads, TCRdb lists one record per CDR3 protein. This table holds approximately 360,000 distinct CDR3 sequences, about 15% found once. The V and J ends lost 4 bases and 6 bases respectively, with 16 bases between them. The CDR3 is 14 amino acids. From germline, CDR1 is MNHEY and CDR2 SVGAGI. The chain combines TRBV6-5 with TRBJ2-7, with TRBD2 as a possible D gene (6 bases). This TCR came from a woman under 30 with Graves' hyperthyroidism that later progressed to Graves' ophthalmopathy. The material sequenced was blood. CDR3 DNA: TGTGCCAGCAGTTCACTCATTGAGGGAGGCGAGCAGTACTTC. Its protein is CASSSLIEGGEQYF.